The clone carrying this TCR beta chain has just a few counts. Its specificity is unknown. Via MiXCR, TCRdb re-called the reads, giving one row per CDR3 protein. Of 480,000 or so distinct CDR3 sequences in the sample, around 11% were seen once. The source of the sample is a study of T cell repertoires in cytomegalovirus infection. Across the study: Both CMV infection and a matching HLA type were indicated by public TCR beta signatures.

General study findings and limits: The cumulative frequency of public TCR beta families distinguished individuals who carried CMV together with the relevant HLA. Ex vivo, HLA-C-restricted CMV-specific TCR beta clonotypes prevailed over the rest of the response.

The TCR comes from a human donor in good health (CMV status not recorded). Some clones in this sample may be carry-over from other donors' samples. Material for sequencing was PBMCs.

CDR3 in DNA: TGTGCCAGCAGCCAAAGAGTGGGTACTAGCGGGAGATACAATGAGCAGTTCTTC. This gives the protein CASSQRVGTSGRYNEQFF. V is TRBV3-1 and J is TRBJ2-1; TRBD2 matches 11 bases. Germline CDR1 is LGHDT and CDR2 is YNNKEL (reference sequence). CDR3 length equals 18 residues. Germline trimming cut 2 bases from V and 4 bases from J; bases unmatched to any gene: 10.